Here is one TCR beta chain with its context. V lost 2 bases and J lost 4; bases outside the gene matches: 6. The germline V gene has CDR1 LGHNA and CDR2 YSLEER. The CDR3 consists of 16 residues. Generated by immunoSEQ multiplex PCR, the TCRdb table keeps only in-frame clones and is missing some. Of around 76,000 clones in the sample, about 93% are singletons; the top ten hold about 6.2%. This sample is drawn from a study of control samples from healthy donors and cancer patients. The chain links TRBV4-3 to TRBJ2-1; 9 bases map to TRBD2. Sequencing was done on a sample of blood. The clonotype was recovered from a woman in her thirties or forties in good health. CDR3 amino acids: CASSQNSGGDYNEQFF. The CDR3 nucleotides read TGCGCCAGCAGCCAAAATAGCGGGGGAGATTACAATGAGCAGTTCTTC.